The subject of this entry is one T cell receptor beta chain. The antigen remains undetermined. This sample stems from a study of T-cell memory formation after mild COVID-19. About the study: Largely donor-specific sequence clusters came from a couple of donors. Study results and caveats: Cross-reactive memory apparently joined, as some responding clones appeared in pre-infection memory.

The CDR3 is made up of 15 amino acids. Germline V gene sequence: CDR1 SGHRS, CDR2 YFSETQ. V shed 1 base and J shed 1 base, with 11 bases lying between them. UMIs and sample barcodes were carried by the TCR alpha and TCR beta cDNA libraries that 5'RACE produced using constant-segment primers. TCRdb reprocessed the 5' RACE reads with MiXCR, giving one entry per CDR3 protein. There are roughly 450,000 distinct CDR3 sequences in the sample; roughly 18% occur only once, and around 12% lies in the top ten. Specimen: PBMCs or a T cell subset sorted from them (not recorded which). The source is an adult woman who had mild COVID-19 (a few samples of this study predate the infection). Cell type and time point are not known. The chain has TRBV5-1 and TRBJ2-5; possible D gene TRBD1, 5 bases. The CDR3 loop reads CASSLIDSIQETQYF. CDR3 nucleotides: TGCGCCAGCAGCTTGATCGACAGCATCCAAGAGACCCAGTACTTC.